This T cell receptor beta chain was captured in a study of spatial heterogeneity in lung cancer. The presence of a unique molecular identifier marked each TCR cDNA molecule. MiXCR, run by TCRdb on the 5' RACE reads, gives a single entry per CDR3 protein. The repertoire consists of about 48,000 distinct CDR3 sequences, with approximately 5% occurring once and the leading ten covering around 10%. Trimming removed 3 bases at V and 3 bases at J, with 10 bases between. There are 13 residues in the CDR3. The germline V gene has CDR1 SGHRS and CDR2 YFSETQ. This clonotype was seen repeatedly, ten times or more. The sample's time point: sample taken at primary tumor resection. In each case, whole RNA from tumor, nontumor lung or frozen PBMC was sequenced unsorted.

This receptor was taken from a male donor with early-stage non-small cell lung cancer. The chain combines TRBV5-1 with TRBJ2-7, with no clear D. Here the sequenced sample was PBMCs, taken at surgery. The CDR3 protein is CASSWMGNYEQYF. DNA of the CDR3: TGCGCCAGCAGCTGGATGGGGAACTACGAGCAGTACTTC.